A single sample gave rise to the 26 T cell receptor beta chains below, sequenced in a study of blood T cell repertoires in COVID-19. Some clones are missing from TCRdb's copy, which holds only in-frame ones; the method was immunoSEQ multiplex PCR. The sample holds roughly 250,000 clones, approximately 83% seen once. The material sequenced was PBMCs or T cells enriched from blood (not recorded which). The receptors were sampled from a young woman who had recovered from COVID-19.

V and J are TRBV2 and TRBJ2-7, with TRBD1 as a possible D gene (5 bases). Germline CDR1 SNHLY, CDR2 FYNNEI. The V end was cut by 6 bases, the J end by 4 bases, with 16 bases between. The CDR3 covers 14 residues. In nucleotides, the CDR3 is TGTGCCAGCAGGCAGGGTGGGGCCGATTACGAGCAGTACTTC. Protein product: CASRQGGADYEQYF.

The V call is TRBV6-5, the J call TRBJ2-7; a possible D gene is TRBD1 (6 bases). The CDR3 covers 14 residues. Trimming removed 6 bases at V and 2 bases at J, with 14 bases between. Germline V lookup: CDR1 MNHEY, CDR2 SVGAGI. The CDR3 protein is CASRHPGQTYEQYF. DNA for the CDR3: TGTGCCAGCAGACACCCAGGACAGACCTACGAGCAGTACTTC.

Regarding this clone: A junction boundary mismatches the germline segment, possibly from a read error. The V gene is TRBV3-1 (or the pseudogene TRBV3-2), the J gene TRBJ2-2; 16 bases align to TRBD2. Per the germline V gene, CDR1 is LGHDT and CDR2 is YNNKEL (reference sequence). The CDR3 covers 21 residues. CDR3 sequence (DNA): TGTGCCAGCAGCCAAGATGCTCCGGGACTAGCGGGAGGGCCGGGACACCGGGGAGCTGTTTTT. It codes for CASSQDAPGLAGGPGHRGAVF.

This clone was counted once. The CDR3 bases are TGTGCCAGCAGCTCGACGACTAGCGGGTTTGAGACCCAGTACTTC. Translation: CASSSTTSGFETQYF. The V gene is TRBV11-2, the J gene TRBJ2-5; 10 nucleotides line up with TRBD2. After removal of 4 bases from V and 5 bases from J, the junction contained 7 bases not matched to a gene. The CDR3 is 15 residues long. Germline-derived CDR1 and CDR2 are SGHAT and FQNNGV.

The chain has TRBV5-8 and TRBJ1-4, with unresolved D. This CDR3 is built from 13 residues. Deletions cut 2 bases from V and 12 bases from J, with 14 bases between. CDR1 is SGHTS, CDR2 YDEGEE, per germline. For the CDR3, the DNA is TGTGCCAGCAGCTTTTCCGTTCTAGGTGAACTGTTTTTT. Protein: CASSFSVLGELFF.

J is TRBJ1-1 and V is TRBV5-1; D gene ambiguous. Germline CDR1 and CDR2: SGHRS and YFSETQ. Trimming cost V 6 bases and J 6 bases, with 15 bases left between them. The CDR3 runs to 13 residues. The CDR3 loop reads CASNLEGAAEAFF. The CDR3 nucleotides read TGCGCCAGCAACCTGGAGGGCGCCGCTGAAGCTTTCTTT.

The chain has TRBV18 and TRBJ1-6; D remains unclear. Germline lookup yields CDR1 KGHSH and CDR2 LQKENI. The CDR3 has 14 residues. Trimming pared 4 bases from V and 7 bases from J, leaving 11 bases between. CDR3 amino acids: CASSRATGNSPLHF. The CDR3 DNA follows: TGTGCCAGCTCACGTGCGACCGGGAATTCACCCCTCCACTTT.

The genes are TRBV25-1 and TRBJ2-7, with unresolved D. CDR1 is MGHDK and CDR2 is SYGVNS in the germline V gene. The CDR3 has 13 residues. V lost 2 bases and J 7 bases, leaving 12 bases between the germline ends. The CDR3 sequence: CASSEPSVTEQYF. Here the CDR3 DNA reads TGTGCCAGCAGTGAACCCTCAGTGACAGAGCAGTACTTC.

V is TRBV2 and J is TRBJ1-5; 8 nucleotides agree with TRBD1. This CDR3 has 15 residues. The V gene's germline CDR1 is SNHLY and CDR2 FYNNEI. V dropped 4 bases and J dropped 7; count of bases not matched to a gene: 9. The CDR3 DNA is TGTGCCAGCAGTGTAGGCAGGGGGCGCGGACAGCCCCAGCATTTT. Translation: CASSVGRGRGQPQHF.

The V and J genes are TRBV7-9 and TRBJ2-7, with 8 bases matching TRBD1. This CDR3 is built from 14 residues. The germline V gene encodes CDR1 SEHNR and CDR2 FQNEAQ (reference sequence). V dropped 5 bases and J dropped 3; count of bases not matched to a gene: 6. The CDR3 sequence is CASSKRQGIYEQYF. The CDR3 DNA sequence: TGTGCCAGCAGCAAACGACAGGGGATCTACGAGCAGTACTTC.

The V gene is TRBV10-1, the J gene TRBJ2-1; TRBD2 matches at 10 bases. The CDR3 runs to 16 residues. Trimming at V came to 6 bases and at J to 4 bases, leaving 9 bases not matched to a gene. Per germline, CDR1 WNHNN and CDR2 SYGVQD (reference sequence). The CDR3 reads CASSRSLAGDYNEQFF. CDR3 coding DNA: TGCGCCAGCAGCAGATCTCTAGCGGGGGATTACAATGAGCAGTTCTTC.

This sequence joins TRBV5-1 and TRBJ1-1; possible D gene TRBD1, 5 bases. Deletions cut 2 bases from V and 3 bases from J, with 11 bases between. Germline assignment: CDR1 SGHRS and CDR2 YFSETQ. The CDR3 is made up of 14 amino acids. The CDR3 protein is CASSFSGSDTEAFF. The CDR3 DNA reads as TGCGCCAGCAGCTTTTCAGGGTCGGACACTGAAGCTTTCTTT.

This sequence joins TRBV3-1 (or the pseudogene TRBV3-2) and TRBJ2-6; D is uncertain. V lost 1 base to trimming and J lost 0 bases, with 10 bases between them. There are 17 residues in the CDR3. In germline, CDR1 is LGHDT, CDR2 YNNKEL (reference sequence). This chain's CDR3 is CASSQGLVPSGANVLTF. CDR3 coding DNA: TGTGCCAGCAGCCAAGGATTAGTACCCTCTGGGGCCAACGTCCTGACTTTC.

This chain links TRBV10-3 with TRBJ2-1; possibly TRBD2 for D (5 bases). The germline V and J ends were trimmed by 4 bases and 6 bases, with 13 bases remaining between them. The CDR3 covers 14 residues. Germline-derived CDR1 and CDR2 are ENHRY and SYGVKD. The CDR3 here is CAISVRDNGNEQFF. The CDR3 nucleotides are TGTGCCATCAGTGTGAGGGATAACGGCAATGAGCAGTTCTTC.

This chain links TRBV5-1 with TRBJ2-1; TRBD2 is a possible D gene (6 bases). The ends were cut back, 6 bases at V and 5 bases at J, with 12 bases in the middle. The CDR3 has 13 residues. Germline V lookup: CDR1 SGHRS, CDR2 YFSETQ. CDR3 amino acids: CASMEGLNNEQFF. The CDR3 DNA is TGCGCCAGCATGGAGGGCCTTAACAATGAGCAGTTCTTC. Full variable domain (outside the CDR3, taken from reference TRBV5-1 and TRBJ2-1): KAGVTQTPRYLIKTRGQQVTLSCSPISGHRSVSWYQQTPGQGLQFLFEYFSETQRNKGNFPGRFSGRQFSNSRSEMNVSTLELGDSALYLCASMEGLNNEQFFGPGTRLTVL.

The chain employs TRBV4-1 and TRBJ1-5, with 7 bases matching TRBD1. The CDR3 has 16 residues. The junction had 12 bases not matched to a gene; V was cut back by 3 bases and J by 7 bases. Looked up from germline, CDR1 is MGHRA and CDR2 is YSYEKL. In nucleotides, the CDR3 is TGCGCCAGCAGCCAGGGCCCAGACAGGGTGGGACAGCCCCAGCATTTT. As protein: CASSQGPDRVGQPQHF.

The CDR3: CASSSGGGGEQYF. Here the CDR3 DNA reads TGTGCCAGCAGTTCCGGAGGGGGCGGCGAGCAGTACTTC. This chain links TRBV6-6 with TRBJ2-7; D possibly corresponds to TRBD1 (7 bases). Germline V gene data show CDR1 as MNHNY and CDR2 as SVGAGI (reference sequence). Trimming took 4 bases from V and 6 from J, leaving 13 bases between them. This CDR3 region has 13 residues.

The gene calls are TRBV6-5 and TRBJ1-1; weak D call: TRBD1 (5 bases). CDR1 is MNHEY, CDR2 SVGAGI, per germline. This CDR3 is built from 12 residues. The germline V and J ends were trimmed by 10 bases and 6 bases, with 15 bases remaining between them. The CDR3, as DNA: TGTGCCACCCTGGGGGGGTCCCCTGAAGCTTTCTTT. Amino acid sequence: CATLGGSPEAFF.

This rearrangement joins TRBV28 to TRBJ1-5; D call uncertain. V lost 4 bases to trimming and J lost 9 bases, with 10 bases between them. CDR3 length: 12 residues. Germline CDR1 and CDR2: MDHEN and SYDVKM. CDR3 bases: TGTGCCAGCAGTTACCGCAGTTGGCCCCAGCATTTT. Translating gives CASSYRSWPQHF.

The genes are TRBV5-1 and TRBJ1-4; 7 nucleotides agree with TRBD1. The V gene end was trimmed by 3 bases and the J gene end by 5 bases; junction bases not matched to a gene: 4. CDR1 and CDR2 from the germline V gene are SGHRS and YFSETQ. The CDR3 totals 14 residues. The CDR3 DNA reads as TGCGCCAGCAGCTCGGGACAGCCGAATGAAAAACTGTTTTTT. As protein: CASSSGQPNEKLFF. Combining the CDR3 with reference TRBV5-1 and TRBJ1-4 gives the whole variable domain KAGVTQTPRYLIKTRGQQVTLSCSPISGHRSVSWYQQTPGQGLQFLFEYFSETQRNKGNFPGRFSGRQFSNSRSEMNVSTLELGDSALYLCASSSGQPNEKLFFGSGTQLSVL.

The CDR3 DNA reads TGTGCCAGCAGTTTGGAGGGCCAGGGAAACATTCAGTACTTC. Amino acids: CASSLEGQGNIQYF. The V gene is TRBV28, the J gene TRBJ2-4; tentative D call: TRBD2 (6 bases). This CDR3 has 14 amino acids. Trimming pared 3 bases from V and 6 bases from J, leaving 12 bases between. In germline, CDR1 is MDHEN, CDR2 SYDVKM.

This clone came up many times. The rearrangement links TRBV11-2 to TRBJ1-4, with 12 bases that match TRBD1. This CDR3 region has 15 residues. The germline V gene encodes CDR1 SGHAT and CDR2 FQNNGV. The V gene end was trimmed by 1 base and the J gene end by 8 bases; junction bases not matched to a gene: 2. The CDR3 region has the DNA TGTGCCAGCAGCTTAGGGGACAGGGGGCGGGAAAAACTGTTTTTT. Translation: CASSLGDRGREKLFF.

This CDR3 reads CASSSPLAGGHNEQFF. The CDR3 bases are TGTGCCAGCAGCTCACCACTAGCGGGAGGACACAATGAGCAGTTCTTC. The chain recombines TRBV11-2 with TRBJ2-1, with TRBD2 matching 12 bases. The CDR3 is 16 residues long. Germline V gene sequence: CDR1 SGHAT, CDR2 FQNNGV. Trimming removed 4 bases from V and 5 bases from J; junction bases left unmatched: 6. The entire variable domain, with the rest obtained from reference TRBV11-2 and TRBJ2-1, is as follows: EAGVAQSPRYKIIEKRQSVAFWCNPISGHATLYWYQQILGQGPKLLIQFQNNGVVDDSQLPKDRFSAERLKGVDSTLKIQPAKLEDSAVYLCASSSPLAGGHNEQFFGPGTRLTVL.

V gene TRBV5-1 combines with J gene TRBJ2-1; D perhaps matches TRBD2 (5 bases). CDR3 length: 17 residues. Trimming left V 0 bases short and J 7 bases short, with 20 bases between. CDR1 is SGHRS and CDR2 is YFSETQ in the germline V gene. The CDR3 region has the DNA TGCGCCAGCAGCTTGGGGACTCTCCCACGATTTTTTAATGAGCAGTTCTTC. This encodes CASSLGTLPRFFNEQFF.

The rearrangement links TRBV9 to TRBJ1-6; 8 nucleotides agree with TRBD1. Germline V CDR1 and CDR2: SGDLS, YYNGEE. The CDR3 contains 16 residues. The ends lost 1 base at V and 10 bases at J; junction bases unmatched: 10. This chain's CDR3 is CASSVQTGDEGSPLHF. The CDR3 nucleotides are TGTGCCAGCAGCGTACAGACAGGGGACGAGGGCTCACCCCTCCACTTT.

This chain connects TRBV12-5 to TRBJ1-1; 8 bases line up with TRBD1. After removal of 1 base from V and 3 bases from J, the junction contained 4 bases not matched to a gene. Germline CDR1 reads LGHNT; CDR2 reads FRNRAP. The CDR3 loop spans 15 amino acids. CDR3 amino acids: CASGLGQGTYTEAFF. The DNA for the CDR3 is TGTGCTAGTGGTTTGGGACAGGGGACTTACACTGAAGCTTTCTTT.